Presented here are 15 T cell receptor beta chains from one specimen sequenced in a study of T cell repertoires and Cas9 in healthy adults. Assay: immunoSEQ multiplex PCR; the TCRdb copy retains only in-frame clones and omits some. The data contain approximately 15,000 clones, 89% of them singletons. The specimen sequenced was Tregs (CD4+, CD25+, CD127-, CD137-, CD154-) from PBMCs; culture status not recorded. The source is a human donor in good health.

This clone was recorded only once. The rearrangement uses TRBV7-6 and TRBJ2-1, with a weak D call TRBD1 (6 bases). Germline CDR1 is SGHVS and CDR2 is FNYEAQ. V lost 5 bases and J lost 10, with 18 bases in between. This CDR3 contains 14 residues. CDR3 nucleotide sequence: TGTGCCAGCAGCCCCGTCAGGACAGTCTCGGAGCAGTTCTTC. Translation gives CASSPVRTVSEQFF.

The V call is TRBV5-4, the J call TRBJ2-5; D possibly corresponds to TRBD1 (5 bases). Judging by the DNA end, TRBJ2-7 fits better; the J call may be wrong. Germline V gene sequence: CDR1 SGHNT, CDR2 YYREEE (reference sequence). The CDR3 totals 15 residues. The CDR3 protein is CASSQGAHGSYEQYF. In nucleotides, the CDR3 is TGTGCCAGCAGCCAAGGGGCCCACGGCTCCTACGAGCAGTACTTC.

This rearrangement joins TRBV7-9 to TRBJ2-1; 9 bases are a match to TRBD1. Germline V gives CDR1 SEHNR, CDR2 FQNEAQ (reference sequence). This CDR3 has 15 residues. V was clipped by 3 bases and J by 6 bases; unmatched bases: 6. CDR3 region: CASSLGDRAGNEQFF. The CDR3 nucleotides read TGTGCCAGCAGCTTGGGGGACAGGGCAGGCAATGAGCAGTTCTTC.

The chain couples TRBV19 to TRBJ1-4, with D perhaps TRBD1 (6 bases). Germline CDR1 LNHDA, CDR2 SQIVND (reference sequence). The CDR3 is 18 amino acids. The V and J ends lost 0 bases and 8 bases respectively, with 22 bases between them. CDR3 region: CASSIDLPVGGRKEKLFF. Here the CDR3 DNA reads TGTGCCAGTAGTATAGACCTACCAGTCGGGGGGCGCAAAGAAAAACTGTTTTTT.

The J gene is TRBJ1-5, the V gene TRBV6-6; D may be TRBD1 (5 bases). CDR1 is MNHNY and CDR2 is SVGAGI in the germline V gene (reference sequence). V lost 1 base and J 4 bases, leaving 8 bases between the germline ends. This CDR3 contains 14 residues. CDR3 amino acids: CASSYWGGNQPQHF. The DNA for the CDR3 is TGTGCCAGCAGTTACTGGGGGGGGAATCAGCCCCAGCATTTT.

The rearrangement links TRBV6-1 to TRBJ2-3; 10 nucleotides agree with TRBD2. Germline V gene sequence: CDR1 MNHNS, CDR2 SASEGT. The CDR3 sequence is 15 residues long. V shed 8 bases and J 3 bases; nucleotides not matched to a gene: 8. CDR3 protein: CASRWTSGGTDTQYF. For the CDR3, the DNA is TGTGCCAGCCGATGGACTAGCGGTGGGACAGATACGCAGTATTTT.

The chain joins TRBV6-5 to TRBJ1-2, with 7 bases fitting TRBD1. CDR3 length: 13 residues. CDR1 is MNHEY, CDR2 SVGAGI, per germline. V dropped 0 bases and J dropped 8; count of bases not matched to a gene: 3. The CDR3, as DNA: TGTGCCAGCAGTTACTCAAGGACAGGAGGCTACACCTTC. Protein product: CASSYSRTGGYTF.

The CDR3 loop reads CASQLGSQKSTDTQYF. In DNA form, the CDR3 reads TGTGCCAGCCAGCTTGGGTCCCAGAAAAGCACAGATACGCAGTATTTT. The rearrangement joins TRBV5-5 to TRBJ2-3, with D unresolved. Per germline, CDR1 SGHKS and CDR2 YYEKEE (reference sequence). V lost 7 bases and J 0 bases, leaving 18 bases between the germline ends. There are 16 residues in the CDR3.

This chain uses TRBV5-4 with TRBJ2-1; TRBD1 agrees at 10 bases. J gave up 2 bases and V 4 bases, and 6 bases lay outside the gene matches. Germline CDR1 reads SGHNT; CDR2 reads YYREEE (reference sequence). CDR3 length: 16 amino acids. The CDR3 region has the DNA TGTGCCAGCAGCGTTACCGGGACAGGGGCCTACAATGAGCAGTTCTTC. Protein product: CASSVTGTGAYNEQFF. Variable domain in full (rest from reference TRBV5-4 and TRBJ2-1): ETGVTQSPTHLIKTRGQQVTLRCSSQSGHNTVSWYQQALGQGPQFIFQYYREEENGRGNFPPRFSGLQFPNYSSELNVNALELDDSALYLCASSVTGTGAYNEQFFGPGTRLTVL.

This rearrangement joins TRBV7-2 to TRBJ2-3; TRBD1 or TRBD2 may be the D gene (5 bases each). The V end lost 1 base, the J end lost 5 bases, and 10 bases lay between the germline ends. The CDR3 sequence is 14 residues long. Germline CDR1 reads SGHTA; CDR2 reads FQGNSA. The DNA for the CDR3 is TGTGCCAGCAGCTTAGGCAGGGCGGGAGATACGCAGTATTTT. Encoded protein: CASSLGRAGDTQYF.

This chain uses TRBV5-1 with TRBJ2-1; D possibly corresponds to TRBD1 (5 bases). The CDR3 loop spans 10 amino acids. Deletions cut 7 bases from V and 12 bases from J, with 11 bases between. Germline CDR1 and CDR2: SGHRS and YFSETQ. The CDR3 loop is CASGRQPQFF. In nucleotides, the CDR3 is TGCGCCAGCGGACGACAGCCGCAGTTCTTC. The complete variable domain, with remaining parts taken from reference TRBV5-1 and TRBJ2-1, reads KAGVTQTPRYLIKTRGQQVTLSCSPISGHRSVSWYQQTPGQGLQFLFEYFSETQRNKGNFPGRFSGRQFSNSRSEMNVSTLELGDSALYLCASGRQPQFFGPGTRLTVL.

The rearrangement uses TRBV18 and TRBJ1-2; TRBD1 is a possible D gene (6 bases). Trimming cost V 5 bases and J 3 bases, with 13 bases left between them. The CDR3 runs to 14 residues. CDR1 and CDR2 (germline): KGHSH, LQKENI. The CDR3 spells CASSDAGQYYGYTF. The CDR3 coding sequence is TGTGCCAGCTCAGACGCAGGACAGTACTATGGCTACACCTTC.

This chain joins TRBV5-1 and TRBJ2-1; D gene unclear. CDR1 and CDR2 from the germline V gene are SGHRS and YFSETQ. The V end was cut by 0 bases, the J end by 4 bases, with 5 bases between. The CDR3 runs 13 residues. In DNA, the CDR3 is TGCGCCAGCAGCTTGGCAGTTTACAATGAGCAGTTCTTC. Translated, it gives CASSLAVYNEQFF.

The gene calls are TRBV30 and TRBJ2-1, with 12 bases identical to TRBD2. V gave up 0 bases and J gave up 3 bases; unmatched junction bases: 0. The germline CDR1 and CDR2 sequences are GTSNPN and SVGIG (reference sequence). There are 15 residues in the CDR3. The CDR3 spells CAWSVTSGGYNEQFF. The CDR3 nucleotides read TGTGCCTGGAGTGTGACTAGCGGGGGCTACAATGAGCAGTTCTTC.

The chain is built from TRBV5-1 and TRBJ2-1, with D possibly TRBD2 on 6 matching bases. The length of the CDR3 is 18 residues. CDR1 is SGHRS, CDR2 YFSETQ, per germline. The V and J ends lost 0 bases and 0 bases respectively, with 16 bases between them. The CDR3 sequence is CASSLERALISSYNEQFF. CDR3 bases: TGCGCCAGCAGCTTGGAGCGGGCGCTTATAAGCTCCTACAATGAGCAGTTCTTC.